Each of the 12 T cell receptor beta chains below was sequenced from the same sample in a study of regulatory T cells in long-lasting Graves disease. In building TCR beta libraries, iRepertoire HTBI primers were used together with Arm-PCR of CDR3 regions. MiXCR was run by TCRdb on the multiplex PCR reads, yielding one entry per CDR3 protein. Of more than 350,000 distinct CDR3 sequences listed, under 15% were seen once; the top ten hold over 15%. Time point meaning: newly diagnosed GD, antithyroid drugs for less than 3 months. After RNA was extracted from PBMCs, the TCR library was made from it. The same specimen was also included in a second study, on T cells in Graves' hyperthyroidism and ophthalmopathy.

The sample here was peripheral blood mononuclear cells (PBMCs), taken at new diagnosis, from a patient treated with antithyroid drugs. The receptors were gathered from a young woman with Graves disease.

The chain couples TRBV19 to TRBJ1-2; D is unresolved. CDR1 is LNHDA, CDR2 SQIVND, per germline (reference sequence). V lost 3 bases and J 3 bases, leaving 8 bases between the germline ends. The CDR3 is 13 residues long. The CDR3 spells CASSMAADYGYTF. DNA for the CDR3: TGTGCCAGTAGTATGGCAGCTGACTATGGCTACACCTTC.

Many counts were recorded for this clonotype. The CDR3 loop reads CASSFSGTSSSGNTIYF. The CDR3 DNA reads as TGTGCCAGCAGCTTTTCCGGGACATCGAGCTCTGGAAACACCATATATTTT. V and J are TRBV7-9 and TRBJ1-3, with D possibly being TRBD1 (6 bases). The CDR3 has 17 residues. Germline CDR1 and CDR2: SEHNR and FQNEAQ (reference sequence). The V gene lost 3 bases and the J gene lost 0 bases, with 15 bases spanning the gap.

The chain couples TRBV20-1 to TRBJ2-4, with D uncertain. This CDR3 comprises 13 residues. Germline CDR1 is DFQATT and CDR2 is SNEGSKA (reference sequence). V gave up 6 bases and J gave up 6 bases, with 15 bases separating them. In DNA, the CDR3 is TGCAGTGCCAGCTCCCCTCGCTCAAACATTCAGTACTTC. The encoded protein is CSASSPRSNIQYF.

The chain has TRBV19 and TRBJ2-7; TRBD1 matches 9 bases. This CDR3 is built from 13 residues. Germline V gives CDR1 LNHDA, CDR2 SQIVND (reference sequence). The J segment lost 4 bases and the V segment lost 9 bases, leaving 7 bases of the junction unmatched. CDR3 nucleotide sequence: TGTGCCAGCGGACAGGGGACTACTTACGAGCAGTACTTC. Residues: CASGQGTTYEQYF.

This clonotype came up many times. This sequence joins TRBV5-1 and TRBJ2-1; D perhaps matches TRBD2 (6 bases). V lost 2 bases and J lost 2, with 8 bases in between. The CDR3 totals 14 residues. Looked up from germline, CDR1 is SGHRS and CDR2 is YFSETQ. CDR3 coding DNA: TGCGCCAGCAGCTTCGGCGGGGCCTACAATGAGCAGTTCTTC. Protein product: CASSFGGAYNEQFF.

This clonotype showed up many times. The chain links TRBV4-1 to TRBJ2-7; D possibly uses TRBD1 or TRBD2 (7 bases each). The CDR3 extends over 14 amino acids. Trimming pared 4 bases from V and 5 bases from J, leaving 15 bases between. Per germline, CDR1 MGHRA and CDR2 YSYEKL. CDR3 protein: CASSLGLGGHEQYF. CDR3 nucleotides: TGCGCCAGCAGCCTAGGACTAGGGGGCCACGAGCAGTACTTC.

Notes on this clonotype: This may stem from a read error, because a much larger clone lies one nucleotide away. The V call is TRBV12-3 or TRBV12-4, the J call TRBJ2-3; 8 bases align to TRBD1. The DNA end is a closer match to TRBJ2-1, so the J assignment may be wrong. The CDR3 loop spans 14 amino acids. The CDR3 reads CASSLRDRQNEQFF. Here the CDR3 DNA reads TGTGCCAGCAGTCTCCGGGACAGGCAAAACGAGCAGTTCTTC.

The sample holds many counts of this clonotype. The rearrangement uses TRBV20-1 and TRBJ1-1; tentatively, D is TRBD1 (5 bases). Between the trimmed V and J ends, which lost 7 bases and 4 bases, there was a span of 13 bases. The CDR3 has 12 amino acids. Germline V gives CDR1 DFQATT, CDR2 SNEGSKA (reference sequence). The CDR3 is CSVSGSGTEAFF. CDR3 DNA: TGCAGTGTCTCAGGGTCGGGCACTGAAGCTTTCTTT.

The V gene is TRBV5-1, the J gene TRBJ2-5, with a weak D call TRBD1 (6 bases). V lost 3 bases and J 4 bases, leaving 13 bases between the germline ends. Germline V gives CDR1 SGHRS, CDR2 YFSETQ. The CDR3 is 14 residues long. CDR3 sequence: CASSSGTHRETQYF. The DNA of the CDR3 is TGCGCCAGCAGCTCCGGGACACACCGAGAGACCCAGTACTTC.

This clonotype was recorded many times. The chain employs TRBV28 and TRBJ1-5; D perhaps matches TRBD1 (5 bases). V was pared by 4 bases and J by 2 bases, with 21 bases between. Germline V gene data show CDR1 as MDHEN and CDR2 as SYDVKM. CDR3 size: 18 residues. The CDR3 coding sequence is TGTGCCAGCAGTTCACCGTTAACACTCAGGGCGGGCAATCAGCCCCAGCATTTT. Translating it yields CASSSPLTLRAGNQPQHF.

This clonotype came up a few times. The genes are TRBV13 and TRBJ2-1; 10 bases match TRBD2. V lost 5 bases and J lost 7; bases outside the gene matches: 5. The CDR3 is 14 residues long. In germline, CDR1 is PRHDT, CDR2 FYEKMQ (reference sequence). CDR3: CASSRGLAANEQFF. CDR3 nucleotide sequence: TGTGCCAGCAGCCGCGGACTAGCGGCAAATGAGCAGTTCTTC.

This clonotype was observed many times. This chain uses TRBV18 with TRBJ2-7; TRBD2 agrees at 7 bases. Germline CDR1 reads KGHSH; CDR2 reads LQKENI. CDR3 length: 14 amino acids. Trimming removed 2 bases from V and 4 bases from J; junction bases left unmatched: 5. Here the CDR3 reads CASSPAGAQYEQYF. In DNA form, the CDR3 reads TGTGCCAGCTCACCAGCGGGAGCACAATACGAGCAGTACTTC.